The 16 T cell receptor beta chains below all came from one sample that was sequenced in a study of early T cells in non-severe SARS-CoV-2 infection. Each CDR3 protein is one row after TCRdb ran MiXCR on the 5' RACE reads. In the table there are tens of thousands of distinct CDR3 sequences, about 9.1% of which are singletons. Material: whole blood. The receptors were sampled from an adult who was a healthcare worker with PCR-confirmed SARS-CoV-2 infection or an uninfected control (not recorded which).

This clonotype was observed many times. In DNA, the CDR3 is TGTGCCAGCAGTTACGGGCAGGGGGCAGCCTATGGCTACACCTTC. Residues: CASSYGQGAAYGYTF. The chain employs TRBV6-6 and TRBJ1-2, with 8 bases fitting TRBD1. CDR1 and CDR2 (germline): MNHNY, SVGAGI (reference sequence). V was clipped by 2 bases and J by 4 bases; unmatched bases: 6. This CDR3 is built from 15 residues.

This clonotype was observed at least ten times. This chain uses TRBV29-1 with TRBJ2-1; possible D gene TRBD2, 5 bases. Between the trimmed V and J ends, which lost 3 bases and 9 bases, there was a span of 15 bases. CDR1 is SQVTM and CDR2 is ANQGSEA in the germline V gene. The CDR3 loop spans 13 amino acids. CDR3 loop: CSVDAGKRSEQFF. In nucleotides, the CDR3 is TGCAGCGTTGATGCCGGGAAAAGGAGTGAGCAGTTCTTC.

This clonotype showed up many times. The chain uses TRBV29-1 and TRBJ2-7; D is perhaps TRBD1 (7 bases). With 7 bases removed from V and 2 bases from J, the gap between germline ends came to 15 bases. The CDR3 sequence is 13 residues long. The germline CDR1 and CDR2 sequences are SQVTM and ANQGSEA. DNA for the CDR3: TGCAGCGCCGCGGAGGGGGCTACCTACGAGCAGTACTTC. Translated, it gives CSAAEGATYEQYF.

Remarks on this clonotype: Since a much larger clone is just one base distant, this may be a read error. The J gene is TRBJ2-7, the V gene TRBV7-2; D is possibly TRBD1 (6 bases). Trimming left V 8 bases short and J 0 bases short, with 17 bases between. In germline, CDR1 is SGHTA, CDR2 FQGNSA. There are 15 residues in the CDR3. The CDR3 region has the DNA TGTGCCAGCGTCCTAGGGGGTTATAGCTCCTACGAGCAGTACTTC. Protein product: CASVLGGYSSYEQYF.

This clonotype was recorded a few times. V is TRBV7-8 and J is TRBJ2-2, with 12 bases lining up with TRBD2. The germline gives CDR1 SGHVS, CDR2 FQNEAQ. This CDR3 has 16 amino acids. The ends lost 1 base at V and 6 bases at J; junction bases unmatched: 3. The chain's CDR3 is CASSLGASGRAGELFF. The CDR3 DNA sequence: TGTGCCAGCAGCTTAGGGGCTAGCGGGAGGGCCGGGGAGCTGTTTTTT.

This clonotype was recorded many times. V gene TRBV29-1 combines with J gene TRBJ1-1; D not certain. There are 13 residues in the CDR3. The germline V gene has CDR1 SQVTM and CDR2 ANQGSEA. V lost 7 bases to trimming and J lost 3 bases, with 15 bases between them. This CDR3 is CSALPGLDTEAFF. CDR3 DNA: TGCAGCGCATTGCCGGGGTTGGACACTGAAGCTTTCTTT.

This clonotype was seen repeatedly, ten times or more. The gene calls are TRBV6-1 and TRBJ1-5; 7 nucleotides align to TRBD1. The CDR3 has 14 residues. Germline-derived CDR1 and CDR2 are MNHNS and SASEGT. Losses at the gene ends were 6 bases for V and 6 bases for J; bases not matched to a gene: 8. The CDR3 nucleotides are TGTGCCAGCAGACCAGGGGGAATGGGTCAGCCCCAGCATTTT. It translates to CASRPGGMGQPQHF.

This clonotype was counted many times. This chain connects TRBV19 to TRBJ1-2; tentatively, D is TRBD1 (6 bases). V lost 4 bases to trimming and J lost 7 bases, with 16 bases between them. This CDR3 is built from 14 residues. Germline values: CDR1 LNHDA, CDR2 SQIVND (reference sequence). CDR3 bases: TGTGCCAGTAGTAGAACAGGGTATGGTCTTGGCTACACCTTC. This codes for CASSRTGYGLGYTF.

Many counts were recorded for this clonotype. The rearrangement uses TRBV10-3 and TRBJ1-1; D ambiguous. The V gene's germline CDR1 is ENHRY and CDR2 SYGVKD. V was trimmed by 3 bases and J by 4 bases, leaving 3 bases between them. This CDR3 has 11 amino acids. The chain's CDR3 is CAISEGTEAFF. The CDR3 DNA is TGTGCCATCAGTGAAGGCACTGAAGCTTTCTTT.

The rearrangement links TRBV20-1 to TRBJ2-3; 10 bases match TRBD2. Unmatched junction bases numbered 10, after V lost 6 bases and J lost 4 bases. The CDR3 runs 15 residues. The germline V gene encodes CDR1 DFQATT and CDR2 SNEGSKA (reference sequence). This chain's CDR3 is CSASTSGMVSDTQYF. CDR3 sequence (DNA): TGCAGTGCCAGCACTAGCGGGATGGTCTCAGATACGCAGTATTTT.

This clonotype came up many times. This chain links TRBV20-1 with TRBJ2-3; D may be TRBD2 (5 bases). Deletions cut 3 bases from V and 5 bases from J, with 9 bases between. Germline V gives CDR1 DFQATT, CDR2 SNEGSKA (reference sequence). This CDR3 comprises 12 residues. CDR3: CSASGNEDTQYF. CDR3 DNA: TGCAGTGCTAGCGGGAATGAAGATACGCAGTATTTT.

The table lists this clonotype with a few counts. The chain uses TRBV12-3 or TRBV12-4 and TRBJ2-3; TRBD1 agrees at 11 bases. The CDR3 covers 15 residues. The V and J ends lost 3 bases and 5 bases, in that order; junction bases with no gene match: 4. The CDR3 nucleotides are TGTGCCAGCAGTTTTGGACAGGGGGCGGGAGATACGCAGTATTTT. It yields the protein CASSFGQGAGDTQYF.

Only a few counts were recorded for this clonotype. For the CDR3, the DNA is TGTGCCAGCAGCACAGGGACCGCCAGCTCCTACAATGAGCAGTTCTTC. It encodes CASSTGTASSYNEQFF. The chain employs TRBV11-2 and TRBJ2-1, with D possibly TRBD1 on 6 matching bases. Between the trimmed V and J ends, which lost 5 bases and 0 bases, there was a span of 14 bases. CDR1 is SGHAT, CDR2 FQNNGV, per germline. The CDR3 extends over 16 amino acids.

This clonotype has at least ten counts. V usage is TRBV19 and J usage is TRBJ1-3; D call uncertain. The V and J ends lost 5 bases and 4 bases respectively, with 12 bases between them. CDR3 size: 14 residues. CDR1 is LNHDA and CDR2 is SQIVND in the germline V gene (reference sequence). The CDR3 nucleotides read TGTGCCAGTAGTCCCACCCCTGGGGGAAACACCATATATTTT. This codes for CASSPTPGGNTIYF.

This clonotype occurred many times. J is TRBJ1-5 and V is TRBV30, with D hard to call. The V end was cut by 4 bases, the J end by 5 bases, with 12 bases between. Germline lookup yields CDR1 GTSNPN and CDR2 SVGIG (reference sequence). The CDR3 covers 13 residues. CDR3 nucleotide sequence: TGTGCCTGGAACGGATTTGAAGATCAGCCCCAGCATTTT. Its protein product is CAWNGFEDQPQHF.

This clonotype was found a few times. V and J are TRBV6-6 and TRBJ2-6, with D perhaps TRBD1 (6 bases). The CDR3 spans 16 residues. CDR1 is MNHNY, CDR2 SVGAGI, per germline (reference sequence). The germline V and J ends were trimmed by 5 bases and 1 base, with 12 bases remaining between them. The CDR3 nucleotides read TGTGCCAGCAGTGATACCGGGACATCTGGGGCCAACGTCCTGACTTTC. Encoded protein: CASSDTGTSGANVLTF.